Following are 21 T cell receptor beta chains from one sample sequenced in a study of T cells after yellow fever vaccination. TCRdb processed the 5' RACE reads anew with MiXCR; each CDR3 protein has one entry. The data contain 250,000 to 400,000 distinct CDR3 sequences, approximately 4% of them singletons. The sequencing here drew on PBMCs, taken 5 days after the yellow fever booster vaccination. The receptor source for this set is a man between 18 and 29 years old who received the YFV17D yellow fever vaccine.

The rearrangement joins TRBV12-3 or TRBV12-4 to TRBJ2-3, with 7 bases lining up with TRBD1. The CDR3 has 16 amino acids. The J segment lost 6 bases and the V segment lost 4 bases, leaving 13 bases of the junction unmatched. The CDR3 loop reads CASSSTGATGLDTQYF. The CDR3 DNA sequence: TGTGCCAGCAGTTCTACAGGGGCAACGGGGCTCGATACGCAGTATTTT.

This clonotype was found many times. This sequence joins TRBV7-9 and TRBJ2-4; 8 nucleotides line up with TRBD2. Germline loops: CDR1 SEHNR, CDR2 FQNEAQ (reference sequence). The CDR3 totals 16 residues. V lost 0 bases, J lost 9 bases, and 10 bases stayed unmatched. The CDR3 is CASSLATGTRVAIQYF. CDR3 nucleotide sequence: TGTGCCAGCAGCTTAGCTACCGGGACTAGAGTCGCCATTCAGTACTTC.

The V and J genes are TRBV6-5 and TRBJ2-5, with D perhaps matching TRBD1 or TRBD2 (5 bases each). This CDR3 region has 14 residues. V lost 2 bases, J lost 5 bases, and 12 bases lay in between. The germline CDR1 and CDR2 sequences are MNHEY and SVGAGI. CDR3 residues: CASSYRSEGETQYF. The CDR3 DNA sequence: TGTGCCAGCAGTTACCGCTCAGAGGGGGAGACCCAGTACTTC.

This clonotype was seen more than once but under ten times. The V and J genes are TRBV3-1 and TRBJ1-1; no reliable D call. In germline, CDR1 is LGHDT, CDR2 YNNKEL (reference sequence). This CDR3 spans 15 amino acids. Trimming cost V 3 bases and J 5 bases, with 16 bases left between them. The CDR3 sequence: CASSQARRFGTEAFF. In nucleotides, the CDR3 is TGTGCCAGCAGCCAGGCCCGGAGGTTTGGGACTGAAGCTTTCTTT.

This clonotype occurred a few times. The chain couples TRBV5-1 to TRBJ1-4, with 7 bases fitting TRBD1. This CDR3 region has 15 residues. The J segment lost 2 bases and the V segment lost 1 base, leaving 2 bases of the junction unmatched. The germline V gene has CDR1 SGHRS and CDR2 YFSETQ. The CDR3 coding sequence is TGCGCCAGCAGCTTGTCGGGACAGACTAATGAAAAACTGTTTTTT. This gives the protein CASSLSGQTNEKLFF.

The chain employs TRBV4-2 and TRBJ1-5, with a weak D call TRBD1 (5 bases). The CDR3 consists of 14 residues. Germline V gene data show CDR1 as LGHNA and CDR2 as YNFKEQ. V lost 0 bases and J 6 bases, leaving 9 bases between the germline ends. In DNA form, the CDR3 reads TGTGCCAGCAGCCAAGACAGGGTTGGTCAGCCCCAGCATTTT. This sequence encodes CASSQDRVGQPQHF.

The V gene is TRBV11-2, the J gene TRBJ2-3; no reliable D call. Germline V gene lookup returns CDR1 SGHAT and CDR2 FQNNGV. CDR3 length: 13 residues. Trimming pared 5 bases from V and 11 bases from J, leaving 17 bases between. In nucleotides, the CDR3 is TGTGCCAGCAGCCCCCCTTCGAATCGTGAGCAGTATTTT. Protein sequence: CASSPPSNREQYF.

This sequence joins TRBV14 and TRBJ1-2; D not certain. The CDR3 length is 14 residues. Germline V gene sequence: CDR1 SGHDN, CDR2 FVKESK. Trimming removed 3 bases at V and 4 bases at J, with 12 bases between. Here the CDR3 reads CASSHGGLGYGYTF. In nucleotides, the CDR3 is TGTGCCAGCAGCCACGGTGGACTTGGCTATGGCTACACCTTC.

Ten or more counts support this clonotype. The V call is TRBV5-1, the J call TRBJ2-5; 8 nucleotides align to TRBD2. V lost 3 bases, J lost 1 base, and 5 bases stayed unmatched. From germline, CDR1 is SGHRS and CDR2 YFSETQ. The CDR3 runs 15 residues. The CDR3: CASSYYRGGQETQYF. Here the CDR3 DNA reads TGCGCCAGCAGCTACTACCGGGGGGGCCAAGAGACCCAGTACTTC.

This clonotype was found many times. The chain joins TRBV2 to TRBJ1-1, with D possibly TRBD1 on 5 matching bases. V lost 4 bases and J 6 bases, leaving 15 bases between the germline ends. Germline assignment: CDR1 SNHLY and CDR2 FYNNEI. This CDR3 has 14 residues. Written as DNA, the CDR3 is TGTGCCAGCAGTGCGGACACCGTTTTAGCTGAAGCTTTCTTT. Translated, it gives CASSADTVLAEAFF.

J is TRBJ2-5 and V is TRBV7-2; 7 bases are shared with TRBD2. Losses at the gene ends were 2 bases for V and 4 bases for J; bases not matched to a gene: 7. This CDR3 contains 15 residues. CDR1 and CDR2 from the germline V gene are SGHTA and FQGNSA. In nucleotides, the CDR3 is TGTGCCAGCAGCTTACCGGGAGGTAGACGAGAGACCCAGTACTTC. Translated: CASSLPGGRRETQYF.

This clonotype was recorded a few times. The V and J genes are TRBV5-4 and TRBJ1-2; tentatively, D is TRBD1 (5 bases). The V and J ends lost 4 bases and 2 bases respectively, with 9 bases between them. CDR1 SGHNT and CDR2 YYREEE come from the germline V gene (reference sequence). This CDR3 is 13 amino acids long. CDR3 amino acids: CASSTGTNYGYTF. DNA for the CDR3: TGTGCCAGCAGCACCGGGACGAACTATGGCTACACCTTC.

This clonotype showed up many times. The CDR3 sequence is CASSRSDGYDEQYF. In DNA form, the CDR3 reads TGTGCCAGCAGCAGATCGGACGGCTACGACGAGCAGTACTTC. The chain combines TRBV7-2 with TRBJ2-7; D remains unclear. V shed 5 bases and J shed 5 bases, with 16 bases lying between them. This CDR3 is 14 amino acids long. Germline V gene sequence: CDR1 SGHTA, CDR2 FQGNSA.

A few counts support this clonotype. V usage is TRBV20-1 and J usage is TRBJ2-3, with D perhaps matching TRBD1 (5 bases). This CDR3 contains 14 residues. CDR1 DFQATT and CDR2 SNEGSKA come from the germline V gene (reference sequence). Trimming took off 5 bases at V and 0 bases at J, with 12 bases between the two ends. Here the CDR3 reads CSAETWTSTDTQYF. The DNA of the CDR3 is TGCAGTGCTGAAACGTGGACAAGCACAGATACGCAGTATTTT.

This clonotype has only a few counts. A read error may account for a junction end that differs from germline. The chain is built from TRBV7-7 and TRBJ2-5; no definite D call. The CDR3 consists of 13 residues. Germline V gene sequence: CDR1 SSHAT, CDR2 FNYEAQ (reference sequence). The CDR3 nucleotides are TGTGCTAGCAGCTTATACAGTAAAGAGACCCAGTACTTC. This gives the protein CASSLYSKETQYF.

This clonotype was detected ten times or more. The gene calls are TRBV15 and TRBJ2-7; unclear D gene. Germline lookup yields CDR1 LNHNV and CDR2 YYDKDF (reference sequence). CDR3 length: 17 amino acids. V was cut by 0 bases and J by 3 bases, with 18 bases left in between. The CDR3 loop is CATSRDQSGSFYYEQYF. CDR3 DNA: TGTGCCACCAGCAGAGATCAGTCAGGATCTTTTTACTACGAGCAGTACTTC.

This clonotype showed up just a few times. The CDR3 loop is CASSPRTAQNTEAFF. Written as DNA, the CDR3 is TGTGCCAGCTCACCACGCACTGCACAGAACACTGAAGCTTTCTTT. This rearrangement joins TRBV18 to TRBJ1-1; D is uncertain. There are 15 residues in the CDR3. Trimming cost V 1 base and J 1 base, with 10 bases left between them. Germline CDR1 reads KGHSH; CDR2 reads LQKENI.

This chain connects TRBV11-2 to TRBJ1-1; D might be TRBD1 (5 bases). Germline V gene lookup returns CDR1 SGHAT and CDR2 FQNNGV. The V and J ends lost 1 base and 8 bases respectively, with 11 bases between them. This CDR3 has 13 residues. CDR3 amino acids: CASSLAGAVEAFF. The CDR3 region has the DNA TGTGCCAGCAGCTTAGCCGGGGCCGTGGAAGCTTTCTTT.

Ten or more counts support this clonotype. This rearrangement joins TRBV3-1 to TRBJ2-1; D could derive from TRBD1 or TRBD2 (5 bases each). Looked up from germline, CDR1 is LGHDT and CDR2 is YNNKEL (reference sequence). Trimming shortened V by 8 bases and J by 8 bases, and 19 bases separated the two germline ends. CDR3 size: 14 residues. The CDR3 DNA follows: TGTGCCAGCCGACCGGGGACCAACAACGATGAGCAGTTCTTC. Translating it yields CASRPGTNNDEQFF.

This clonotype was seen only a few times. This chain connects TRBV5-1 to TRBJ2-1; 7 bases agree with TRBD2. V lost 2 bases, J lost 0 bases, and 2 bases stayed unmatched. Germline values: CDR1 SGHRS, CDR2 YFSETQ. The CDR3 spans 15 residues. CDR3 DNA: TGCGCCAGCAGCTTACTAGCGAACTCCTACAATGAGCAGTTCTTC. Its translation is CASSLLANSYNEQFF.

The chain combines TRBV11-1 with TRBJ1-2; D unclear. CDR1 is SGHAT and CDR2 is FQDESV in the germline V gene (reference sequence). The CDR3 totals 13 residues. The ends were cut back, 3 bases at V and 0 bases at J, with 5 bases in the middle. The CDR3 here is CASSFTTNYGYTF. The CDR3 DNA reads as TGTGCCAGCAGCTTCACAACTAACTATGGCTACACCTTC.